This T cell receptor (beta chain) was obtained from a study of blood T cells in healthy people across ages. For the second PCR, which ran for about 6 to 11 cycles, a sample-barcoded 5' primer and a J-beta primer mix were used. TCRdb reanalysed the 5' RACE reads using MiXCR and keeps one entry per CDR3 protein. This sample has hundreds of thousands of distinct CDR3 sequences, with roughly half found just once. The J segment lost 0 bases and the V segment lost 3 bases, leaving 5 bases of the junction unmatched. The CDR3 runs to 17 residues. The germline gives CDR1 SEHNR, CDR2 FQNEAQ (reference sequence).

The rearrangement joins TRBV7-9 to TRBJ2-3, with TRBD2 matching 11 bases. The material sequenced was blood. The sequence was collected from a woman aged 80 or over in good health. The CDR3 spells CASSLTSGAYSTDTQYF. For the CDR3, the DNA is TGTGCCAGCAGCTTGACTAGCGGGGCATATAGCACAGATACGCAGTATTTT.